The rows below give T cell receptor beta chains drawn from one sample of a study of type 1 regulatory T cells. TCRdb used MiXCR to reprocess the reads, holding one entry per CDR3 protein. Of roughly 60,000 distinct CDR3 sequences in the sample, 60% to 80% were seen once. These receptors lack a known antigen. The sample was cultured non-Tr1 T cells, either the whole culture or a sorted T cell fraction (not recorded which). The receptor source for this set is a human donor in good health. Both conserved end residues are part of each CDR3. A D gene is named only where the DNA matches it firmly. Only part of the rows carry a size: once, few, many, or a class if the clone is expanded.

V gene,CDR3 length,D gene,clone size,J gene,CDR3 protein,CDR3 DNA
TRBV20-1,14,-,-,TRBJ2-7,CSAPRTRVPYEQYF,TGCAGTGCCCCCCGGACCAGGGTACCCTACGAGCAGTACTTC
TRBV5-1,15,-,-,TRBJ2-3,CASSLGAGAGDTQYF,TGCGCCAGCAGCTTGGGTGCGGGCGCCGGAGATACGCAGTATTTT
TRBV6-2/TRBV6-3,14,-,few,TRBJ2-1,CASSYGAFGNEQFF,TGTGCCAGCAGTTATGGAGCTTTCGGCAATGAGCAGTTCTTC
TRBV29-1,12,-,-,TRBJ2-7,CSVAQGSHEQYF,TGCAGCGTTGCCCAGGGGTCCCACGAGCAGTACTTC
TRBV20-1,14,-,-,TRBJ2-7,CSARGMGSYNEQYF,TGCAGTGCTAGGGGGATGGGCTCCTACAATGAGCAGTACTTC
TRBV10-3,14,-,-,TRBJ2-2,CAIGQKFDTGELFF,TGTGCCATCGGACAGAAGTTCGACACCGGGGAGCTGTTTTTT
TRBV20-1,12,TRBD1,-,TRBJ1-2,CSAHDRVTFYTF,TGCAGTGCTCACGACAGGGTGACTTTCTACACCTTC
TRBV11-2,17,TRBD2,once,TRBJ2-1,CASSIDSTGGFYNEQFF,TGTGCCAGTAGTATAGATTCAACGGGAGGCTTCTACAATGAGCAGTTCTTC
TRBV7-9,16,TRBD1,-,TRBJ1-1,CASSLGTGGVKSEAFF,TGTGCCAGCAGCTTGGGGACAGGGGGCGTTAAGTCTGAAGCTTTCTTT
TRBV6-1,16,-,-,TRBJ2-5,CASSERWSAKGETQYF,TGTGCCAGCAGTGAAAGGTGGTCAGCGAAGGGGGAGACCCAGTACTTC
TRBV20-1,14,TRBD2,-,TRBJ2-3,CSALAGGFPDTQYF,TGCAGTGCTTTAGCGGGAGGGTTCCCAGATACGCAGTATTTT
TRBV11-3,15,-,few,TRBJ2-2,CASSPTRLNTGELFF,TGTGCCAGCAGCCCAACTAGATTAAACACCGGGGAGCTGTTTTTT
TRBV6-2/TRBV6-3,14,-,once,TRBJ2-3,CASSWGGAEDTQYF,TGTGCCAGCAGTTGGGGGGGGGCTGAAGATACGCAGTATTTT
TRBV4-1,15,-,-,TRBJ2-1,CASSPILGVDNEQFF,TGCGCCAGCAGCCCGATCCTGGGAGTGGACAATGAGCAGTTCTTC
TRBV7-2,12,-,-,TRBJ2-7,CASTRGLGEQYF,TGTGCCAGCACCCGGGGGCTTGGGGAGCAGTACTTC
TRBV5-1,13,-,once,TRBJ1-1,CASSEVQGTEAFF,TGCGCCAGCAGCGAAGTCCAGGGGACTGAAGCTTTCTTT
TRBV5-1,10,-,-,TRBJ2-7,CASRDYEQYF,TGCGCCAGCAGGGATTACGAGCAGTACTTC
TRBV29-1,15,-,-,TRBJ1-5,CSVETGWGSNQPQHF,TGCAGCGTTGAAACCGGGTGGGGTAGCAATCAGCCCCAGCATTTT
TRBV9,14,-,-,TRBJ1-2,CASSVATTAPGYTF,TGTGCCAGCAGCGTAGCTACGACAGCGCCGGGCTACACCTTC
TRBV10-3,15,-,-,TRBJ2-3,CASQEVAGIQDTQYF,TGTGCCAGCCAAGAGGTGGCGGGAATACAAGATACGCAGTATTTT
TRBV6-6,13,-,-,TRBJ1-1,CASTLGRAGEAFF,TGTGCCAGCACCTTAGGGAGGGCGGGTGAAGCTTTCTTT
TRBV18,14,-,few,TRBJ2-6,CASSPISGANVLTF,TGTGCCAGCTCACCGATCTCTGGGGCCAACGTCCTGACTTTC
TRBV7-6,17,TRBD2,-,TRBJ2-7,CASSLGSSGSTNYEQYF,TGTGCCAGCAGCTTAGGTAGTAGCGGGAGTACAAACTACGAGCAGTACTTC
TRBV7-2,15,-,few,TRBJ2-2,CASSWSSTNTGELFF,TGTGCCAGCAGCTGGAGTAGCACGAACACCGGGGAGCTGTTTTTT
TRBV19,14,-,-,TRBJ2-3,CASVEGGGADTQYF,TGTGCCAGTGTGGAAGGTGGGGGTGCAGATACGCAGTATTTT
TRBV7-3,14,-,-,TRBJ2-2,CASSLTRNTGELFF,TGTGCCAGCAGCTTAACTAGGAACACCGGGGAGCTGTTTTTT
TRBV18,14,-,-,TRBJ1-1,CASSLIGENTEAFF,TGTGCCAGCTCTCTTATTGGGGAGAACACTGAAGCTTTCTTT
TRBV14,14,TRBD1,medium-sized,TRBJ2-1,CASSRFQGATEQFF,TGTGCCAGCAGCCGATTCCAGGGGGCGACTGAGCAGTTCTTC
TRBV6-2/TRBV6-3,15,TRBD1,-,TRBJ2-7,CASIPTGTGSYEQYF,TGTGCCAGCATCCCAACCGGGACAGGTTCCTACGAGCAGTACTTC
TRBV28,15,-,-,TRBJ2-3,CASIPGSASTDTQYF,TGTGCCAGCATCCCAGGGTCGGCTAGCACAGATACGCAGTATTTT
TRBV20-1,16,TRBD1,-,TRBJ2-7,CSAKDRWTLSDSEQYF,TGCAGTGCAAAGGACAGGTGGACCCTCTCTGATTCCGAGCAGTACTTC
TRBV7-3,13,-,-,TRBJ2-1,CASSLNRYNEQFF,TGTGCCAGCAGCTTAAACCGCTACAATGAGCAGTTCTTC
TRBV12-3/TRBV12-4,12,-,-,TRBJ2-7,CASSLDRYEQYF,TGTGCCAGCAGTTTAGACAGATACGAGCAGTACTTC
TRBV7-2,13,-,-,TRBJ1-4,CASSLGQNRKLFF,TGTGCCAGCAGCTTAGGCCAGAATAGAAAACTGTTTTTT
TRBV4-1,16,-,-,TRBJ2-6,CASRDILSSGANVLTF,TGCGCCAGCAGAGACATCCTCAGCTCTGGGGCCAACGTCCTGACTTTC
TRBV19,15,-,-,TRBJ1-2,CASSWVTRSEYGYTF,TGTGCCAGTAGTTGGGTAACTAGGTCGGAGTATGGCTACACCTTC
TRBV10-3,15,TRBD2,-,TRBJ2-1,CAIRGTSGRYNEQFF,TGTGCCATCAGGGGGACTAGCGGGAGGTACAATGAGCAGTTCTTC
TRBV3-1,16,-,few,TRBJ1-1,CASSQGVAIRNTEAFF,TGTGCCAGCAGCCAAGGTGTGGCCATTAGAAACACTGAAGCTTTCTTT
TRBV29-1,16,TRBD2,-,TRBJ2-5,CSVEGFLERGQETQYF,TGCAGCGTTGAAGGGTTCCTGGAGCGGGGCCAAGAGACCCAGTACTTC